A single T cell receptor (beta chain) is shown here with its context. This specimen comes from a study of blood T cell repertoires in COVID-19. Study-level information: Both acute and convalescent COVID-19 samples were obtained from the United States, Italy and Spain.

Study processing details: Reference gene primer amplification yielded estimated nucleated cell counts. TCRdb's copy holds only in-frame clones and misses some; the assay was immunoSEQ multiplex PCR. V, J and clone size derive from that table, while D and trimming were established from the DNA sequence. This table has more than 25,000 clones, 84% appearing once. Per the germline V gene, CDR1 is MDHEN and CDR2 is SYDVKM. Trimming left V 2 bases short and J 7 bases short, with 14 bases between. The CDR3 length is 14 residues. The gene calls are TRBV28 and TRBJ1-2; tentatively, D is TRBD1 (5 bases). Sequencing was done on a sample of peripheral blood. The sequence derives from a woman older than 75 with acute or convalescent COVID-19. The CDR3 bases are TGTGCCAGCAGTTTACCCCGGGCAAGGGGTGGCTACACCTTC. Translation gives CASSLPRARGGYTF.